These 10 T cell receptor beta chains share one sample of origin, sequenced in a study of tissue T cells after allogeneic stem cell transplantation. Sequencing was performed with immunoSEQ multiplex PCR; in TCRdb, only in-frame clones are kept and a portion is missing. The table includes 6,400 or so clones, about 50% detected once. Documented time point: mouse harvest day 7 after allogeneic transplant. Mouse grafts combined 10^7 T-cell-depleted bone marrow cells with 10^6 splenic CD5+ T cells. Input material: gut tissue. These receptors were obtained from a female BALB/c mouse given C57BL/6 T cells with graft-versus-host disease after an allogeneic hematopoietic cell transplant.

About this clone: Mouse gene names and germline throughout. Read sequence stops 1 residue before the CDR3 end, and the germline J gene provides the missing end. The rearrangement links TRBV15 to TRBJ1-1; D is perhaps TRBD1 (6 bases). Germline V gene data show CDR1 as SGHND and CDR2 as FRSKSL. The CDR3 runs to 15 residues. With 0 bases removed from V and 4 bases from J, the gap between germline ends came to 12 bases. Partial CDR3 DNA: TGTGCCAGCAGTTTAGCGTCGGGGGCGGGCACAGAAGTCTTC. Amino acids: CASSLASGAGTEVF. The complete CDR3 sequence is CASSLASGAGTEVFF.

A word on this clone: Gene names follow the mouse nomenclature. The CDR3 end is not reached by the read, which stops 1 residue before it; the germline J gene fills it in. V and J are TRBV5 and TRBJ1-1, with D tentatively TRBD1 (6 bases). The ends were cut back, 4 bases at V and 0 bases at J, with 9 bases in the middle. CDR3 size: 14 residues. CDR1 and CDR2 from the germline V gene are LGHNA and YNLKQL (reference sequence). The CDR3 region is CASSPGHANTEVFF. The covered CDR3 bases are TGTGCCAGCAGCCCGGGACATGCAAACACAGAAGTCTTC.

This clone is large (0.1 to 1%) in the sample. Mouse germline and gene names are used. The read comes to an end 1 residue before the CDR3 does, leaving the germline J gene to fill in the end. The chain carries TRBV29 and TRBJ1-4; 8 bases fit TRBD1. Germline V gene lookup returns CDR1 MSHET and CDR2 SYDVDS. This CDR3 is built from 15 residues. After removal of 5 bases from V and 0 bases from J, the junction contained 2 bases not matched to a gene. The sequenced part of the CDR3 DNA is TGTGCTAGCAGTCCGGACAGGGTTTCCAACGAAAGATTATTT. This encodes CASSPDRVSNERLF. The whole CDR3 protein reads CASSPDRVSNERLFF.

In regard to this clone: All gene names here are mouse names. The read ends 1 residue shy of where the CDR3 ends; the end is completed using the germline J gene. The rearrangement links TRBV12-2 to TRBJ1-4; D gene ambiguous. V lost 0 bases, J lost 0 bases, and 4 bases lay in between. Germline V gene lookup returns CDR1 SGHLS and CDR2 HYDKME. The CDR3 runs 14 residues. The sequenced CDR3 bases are TGTGCCAGCTCTCTCGAAATTTCCAACGAAAGATTATTT. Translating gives CASSLEISNERLF. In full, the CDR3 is CASSLEISNERLFF.

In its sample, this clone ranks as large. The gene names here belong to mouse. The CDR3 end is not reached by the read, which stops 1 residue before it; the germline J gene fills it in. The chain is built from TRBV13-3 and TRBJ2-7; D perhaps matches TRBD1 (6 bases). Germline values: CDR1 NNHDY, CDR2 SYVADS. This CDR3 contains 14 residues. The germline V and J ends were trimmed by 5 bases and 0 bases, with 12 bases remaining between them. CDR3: CASSRRDISYEQYF. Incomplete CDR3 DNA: TGTGCCAGCAGCCGCCGGGACATCTCCTATGAACAGTAC.

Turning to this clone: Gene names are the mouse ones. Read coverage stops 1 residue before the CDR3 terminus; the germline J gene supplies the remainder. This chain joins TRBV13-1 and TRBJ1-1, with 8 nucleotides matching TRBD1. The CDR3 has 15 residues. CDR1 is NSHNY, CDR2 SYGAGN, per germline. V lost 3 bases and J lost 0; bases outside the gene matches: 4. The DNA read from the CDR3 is TGTGCCAGCAGTGTCTCGACAGGGGCAAACACAGAAGTCTTC. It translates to CASSVSTGANTEVF. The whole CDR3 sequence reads CASSVSTGANTEVFF.

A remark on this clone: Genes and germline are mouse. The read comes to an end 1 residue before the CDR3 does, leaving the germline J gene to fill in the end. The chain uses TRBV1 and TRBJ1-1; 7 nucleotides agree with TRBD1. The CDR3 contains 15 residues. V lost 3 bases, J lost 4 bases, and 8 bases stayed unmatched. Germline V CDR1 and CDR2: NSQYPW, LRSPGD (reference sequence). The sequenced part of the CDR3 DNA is TGCACCTGCAGTGCGCCAGGGGGAAGGAGCACAGAAGTCTTC. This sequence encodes CTCSAPGGRSTEVF. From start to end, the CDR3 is CTCSAPGGRSTEVFF.

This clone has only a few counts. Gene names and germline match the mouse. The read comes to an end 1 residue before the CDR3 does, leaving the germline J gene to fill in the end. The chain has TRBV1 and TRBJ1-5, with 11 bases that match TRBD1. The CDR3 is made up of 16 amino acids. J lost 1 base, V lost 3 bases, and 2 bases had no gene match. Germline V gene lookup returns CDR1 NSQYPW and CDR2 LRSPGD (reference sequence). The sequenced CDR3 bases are TGCACCTGCAGTGCTCGGGACAGGGGGAACAACCAGGCTCCGCTT. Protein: CTCSARDRGNNQAPL. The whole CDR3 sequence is CTCSARDRGNNQAPLF.

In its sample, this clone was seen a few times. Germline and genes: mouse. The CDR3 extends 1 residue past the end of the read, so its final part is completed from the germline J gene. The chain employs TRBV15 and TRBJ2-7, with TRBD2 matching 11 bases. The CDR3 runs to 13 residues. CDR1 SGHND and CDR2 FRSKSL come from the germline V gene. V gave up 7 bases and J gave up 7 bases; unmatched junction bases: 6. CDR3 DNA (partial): TGTGCCAGCAACTGGGGGGGCGCGAGGGAACAGTAC. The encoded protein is CASNWGGAREQY. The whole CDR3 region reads CASNWGGAREQYF.

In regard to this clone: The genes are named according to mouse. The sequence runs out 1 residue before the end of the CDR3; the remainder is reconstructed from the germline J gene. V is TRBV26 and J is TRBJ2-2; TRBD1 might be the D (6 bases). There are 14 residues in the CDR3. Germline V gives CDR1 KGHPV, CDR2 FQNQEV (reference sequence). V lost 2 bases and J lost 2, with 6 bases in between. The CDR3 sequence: CASSLTGNTGQLYF. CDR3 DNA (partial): TGTGCCAGCAGTCTGACAGGGAACACCGGGCAGCTCTAC.